Each of the 29 T cell receptor beta chains below was sequenced from the same sample in a study of tumor-infiltrating lymphocytes in localized non-small cell lung cancer. Here immunoSEQ multiplex PCR was the method, and the copy in TCRdb shows in-frame clones only, minus some. The table records 15,000 to 20,000 clones, 55% to 70% of them present only once. Sequenced: lung tumor tissue. Receptors originate from a human donor with non-small cell lung cancer.

The table lists this clone with a count of one. The chain uses TRBV11-2 and TRBJ2-1, with 10 bases matching TRBD2. Trimming at V came to 5 bases and at J to 3 bases, leaving 4 bases not matched to a gene. There are 15 residues in the CDR3. Germline lookup yields CDR1 SGHAT and CDR2 FQNNGV. DNA for the CDR3: TGTGCCAGCAGCCCAGGACTAGCGGACTACAATGAGCAGTTCTTC. It specifies CASSPGLADYNEQFF.

This clone was observed a handful of times. The chain recombines TRBV27 with TRBJ2-5; D might be TRBD2 (5 bases). Trimming pared 6 bases from V and 4 bases from J, leaving 18 bases between. CDR1 is MNHEY, CDR2 SMNVEV, per germline (reference sequence). The CDR3 runs to 15 residues. The CDR3 DNA reads as TGTGCCAGCAGCCCTCGTCGGGGAGCCGGAGAGACCCAGTACTTC. Amino acid sequence: CASSPRRGAGETQYF.

V and J are TRBV19 and TRBJ2-1; TRBD2 agrees at 8 bases. Germline V lookup: CDR1 LNHDA, CDR2 SQIVND (reference sequence). The CDR3 consists of 14 residues. V lost 6 bases to trimming and J lost 9 bases; unmatched junction nucleotides: 10. Here the CDR3 DNA reads TGTGCCAGTAGCGCCGGGACTAGGGGAGGTGAGCAGTTCTTC. It encodes CASSAGTRGGEQFF.

The chain combines TRBV12-5 with TRBJ2-1, with 9 bases aligning to TRBD1. This CDR3 region has 18 residues. Germline V gene data show CDR1 as LGHNT and CDR2 as FRNRAP. With 5 bases clipped from V and 4 bases from J, the junction kept 15 bases outside the gene matches. The CDR3 DNA reads TGTGCTAGTGGTCTGGGACAGGGCGGAGGGATTGAGTACAATGAGCAGTTCTTC. Amino acids: CASGLGQGGGIEYNEQFF. The whole variable domain, remainder taken from reference TRBV12-5 and TRBJ2-1, is DARVTQTPRHKVTEMGQEVTMRCQPILGHNTVFWYRQTMMQGLELLAYFRNRAPLDDSGMPKDRFSAEMPDATLATLKIQPSEPRDSAVYFCASGLGQGGGIEYNEQFFGPGTRLTVL.

V is TRBV5-1 and J is TRBJ2-2, with 9 bases aligning to TRBD1. Losses at the gene ends were 4 bases for V and 2 bases for J; bases not matched to a gene: 3. The germline gives CDR1 SGHRS, CDR2 YFSETQ. This CDR3 contains 15 residues. CDR3 loop: CASSPGQGNTGELFF. In nucleotides, the CDR3 is TGCGCCAGCAGCCCGGGACAGGGAAACACCGGGGAGCTGTTTTTT.

The rearrangement uses TRBV2 and TRBJ1-1, with 7 bases aligning to TRBD1. Germline V gene data show CDR1 as SNHLY and CDR2 as FYNNEI. The CDR3 totals 13 residues. Unmatched junction bases numbered 6, after V lost 11 bases and J lost 0 bases. Here the CDR3 reads CAHRGSMNTEAFF. Written as DNA, the CDR3 is TGTGCCCACAGGGGATCGATGAACACTGAAGCTTTCTTT.

The chain combines TRBV6-5 with TRBJ1-1; tentatively, D is TRBD1 (5 bases). CDR3 length equals 14 residues. V was trimmed by 0 bases and J by 3 bases, leaving 8 bases between them. The germline V gene encodes CDR1 MNHEY and CDR2 SVGAGI. CDR3 region: CASSYSLGDTEAFF. The CDR3 bases are TGTGCCAGCAGTTACTCGTTAGGGGACACTGAAGCTTTCTTT.

This sequence joins TRBV5-1 and TRBJ2-7; D not certain. This CDR3 is built from 14 residues. Germline CDR1 and CDR2: SGHRS and YFSETQ. V lost 6 bases, J lost 2 bases, and 15 bases lay in between. CDR3 amino acids: CASTEGSSTYEQYF. DNA for the CDR3: TGCGCCAGCACCGAAGGGTCATCAACCTACGAGCAGTACTTC.

The chain uses TRBV7-3 and TRBJ2-3; perhaps D is TRBD1 or TRBD2 (6 bases each). Trimming removed 3 bases at V and 3 bases at J, with 10 bases between. The CDR3 is 14 amino acids. CDR1 is SGHTA, CDR2 FQGTGA, per germline. The CDR3 DNA is TGTGCCAGCAGCTTGGGGGGCGTGACAGATACGCAGTATTTT. Translating gives CASSLGGVTDTQYF.

The chain has TRBV5-4 and TRBJ2-5, with D unclear. The V end lost 0 bases, the J end lost 2 bases, and 8 bases lay between the germline ends. The CDR3 length is 14 residues. Germline CDR1 SGHNT, CDR2 YYREEE (reference sequence). CDR3 region: CASSLGTPQETQYF. CDR3 DNA sequence: TGTGCCAGCAGCTTGGGGACCCCACAAGAGACCCAGTACTTC.

The rearrangement links TRBV19 to TRBJ2-5; the D is unclear. Germline CDR1 and CDR2: LNHDA and SQIVND (reference sequence). The V and J ends lost 5 bases and 5 bases respectively, with 15 bases between them. The CDR3 has 14 amino acids. The CDR3 DNA reads as TGTGCCAGTAGTCCGGGCCGATTTTCGGAGACCCAGTACTTC. The encoded protein is CASSPGRFSETQYF.

The sample holds a few counts of this clone. The J gene is TRBJ1-5, the V gene TRBV5-8; TRBD1 agrees at 10 bases. With 4 bases clipped from V and 6 bases from J, the junction kept 1 base outside the gene matches. CDR1 is SGHTS, CDR2 YDEGEE, per germline. The CDR3 runs 13 residues. The CDR3 nucleotides are TGTGCCAGCAGCCGGGACAGGGGTCAGCCCCAGCATTTT. It translates to CASSRDRGQPQHF.

The chain carries TRBV6-5 and TRBJ1-1; 9 bases map to TRBD1. This CDR3 spans 13 amino acids. V lost 10 bases, J lost 6 bases, and 9 bases stayed unmatched. The V gene's germline CDR1 is MNHEY and CDR2 SVGAGI. DNA for the CDR3: TGTGCCACCGTCGGACAGGGGTATCCTGAAGCTTTCTTT. Its translation: CATVGQGYPEAFF.

In its sample, this clone was seen a few times. The gene calls are TRBV7-2 and TRBJ2-5; 7 bases fit TRBD2. V trimming: 0 bases; J trimming: 9 bases; junction bases outside the gene matches: 10. This CDR3 has 15 amino acids. CDR1 and CDR2 from the germline V gene are SGHTA and FQGNSA. For the CDR3, the DNA is TGTGCCAGCAGCTTAGCCTATAGCGGGCTTTTGGCCCAGTACTTC. This translates into CASSLAYSGLLAQYF.

The chain couples TRBV4-3 to TRBJ1-1; no definite D call. The CDR3 is 12 amino acids. The ends were cut back, 5 bases at V and 4 bases at J, with 8 bases in the middle. Germline CDR1 LGHNA, CDR2 YSLEER. Written as DNA, the CDR3 is TGCGCCAGCAGCACCGGGTCCACTGAAGCTTTCTTT. This translates into CASSTGSTEAFF.

This clone showed up just a few times. This rearrangement joins TRBV18 to TRBJ1-1; possibly TRBD1 for D (5 bases). CDR1 is KGHSH, CDR2 LQKENI, per germline. The CDR3 is made up of 13 amino acids. V lost 2 bases and J 11 bases, leaving 15 bases between the germline ends. The CDR3 spells CASSPSGPGTAFF. CDR3 coding DNA: TGTGCCAGCTCACCAAGCGGCCCCGGGACGGCTTTCTTT.

The V gene is TRBV30, the J gene TRBJ1-5, with 8 bases aligning to TRBD1. CDR1 is GTSNPN, CDR2 SVGIG, per germline (reference sequence). CDR3 size: 15 residues. V lost 2 bases, J lost 5 bases, and 8 bases stayed unmatched. Here the CDR3 DNA reads TGTGCCTGGAGTATTCCTCAGGGGGCTTATCAGCCCCAGCATTTT. Residues: CAWSIPQGAYQPQHF. The whole variable domain, remainder taken from reference TRBV30 and TRBJ1-5, is SQTIHQWPATLVQPVGSPLSLECTVEGTSNPNLYWYRQAAGRGLQLLFYSVGIGQISSEVPQNLSASRPQDRQFILSSKKLLLSDSGFYLCAWSIPQGAYQPQHFGDGTRLSIL.

This rearrangement joins TRBV7-3 to TRBJ2-7; 11 positions agree with TRBD1. The CDR3 consists of 15 residues. After removal of 2 bases from V and 4 bases from J, the junction contained 4 bases not matched to a gene. The V gene's germline CDR1 is SGHTA and CDR2 FQGTGA. CDR3 coding DNA: TGTGCCAGCAGCTTATCCGGGACAGGGGGGTACGAGCAGTACTTC. It translates to CASSLSGTGGYEQYF.

The chain employs TRBV7-8 and TRBJ2-2, with D maybe TRBD1 (8 bases). V was pared by 3 bases and J by 4 bases, with 21 bases between. This CDR3 has 18 amino acids. Germline CDR1 reads SGHVS; CDR2 reads FQNEAQ. This CDR3 is CASSFKRGGTGITGELFF. The CDR3 DNA follows: TGTGCCAGCAGCTTCAAGCGGGGAGGGACAGGAATCACCGGGGAGCTGTTTTTT.

The chain combines TRBV6-5 with TRBJ2-5; 12 bases agree with TRBD2. CDR1 and CDR2 from the germline V gene are MNHEY and SVGAGI. V lost 8 bases, J lost 5 bases, and 9 bases stayed unmatched. This CDR3 spans 15 amino acids. The CDR3 is CASGASGGARETQYF. CDR3 in DNA: TGTGCCAGCGGAGCTAGCGGGGGGGCCAGGGAGACCCAGTACTTC.

This sequence joins TRBV6-1 and TRBJ1-6; TRBD1 might be the D (5 bases). This CDR3 spans 14 amino acids. Trimming removed 6 bases at V and 9 bases at J, with 15 bases between. Germline CDR1 and CDR2: MNHNS and SASEGT. The chain's CDR3 is CASRGGGTGSPLHF. In DNA form, the CDR3 reads TGTGCCAGCAGAGGCGGGGGAACCGGTTCACCCCTCCACTTT.

This clone turned up a few times. This chain joins TRBV18 and TRBJ1-2, with TRBD1 identical over 12 bases. Trimming took 6 bases from V and 6 from J; bases not matched to a gene: 8. Germline V lookup: CDR1 KGHSH, CDR2 LQKENI. The CDR3 runs 15 residues. The CDR3 loop reads CASSIGGTGGDGYTF. The CDR3 DNA sequence: TGTGCCAGCTCCATAGGAGGGACAGGGGGCGATGGCTACACCTTC.

The chain uses TRBV11-2 and TRBJ1-1, with no clear D. Trimming removed 2 bases from V and 8 bases from J, with 12 bases in between. The CDR3 spans 13 residues. Germline V CDR1 and CDR2: SGHAT, FQNNGV. The CDR3 reads CASSLFGNSEAFF. The CDR3 nucleotides are TGTGCCAGCAGCTTATTCGGTAACAGCGAAGCTTTCTTT.

This chain uses TRBV25-1 with TRBJ1-1; D remains ambiguous. The CDR3 is 14 amino acids. Germline loops: CDR1 MGHDK, CDR2 SYGVNS. V was cut by 3 bases and J by 4 bases, with 12 bases left in between. The CDR3 DNA is TGTGCCAGCAGTGAGGGCGGGCGCAGCACTGAAGCTTTCTTT. This codes for CASSEGGRSTEAFF. The full variable domain, rest sourced from reference TRBV25-1 and TRBJ1-1, is EADIYQTPRYLVIGTGKKITLECSQTMGHDKMYWYQQDPGMELHLIHYSYGVNSTEKGDLSSESTVSRIRTEHFPLTLESARPSHTSQYLCASSEGGRSTEAFFGQGTRLTVV.

The rearrangement joins TRBV10-3 to TRBJ2-7, with TRBD1 matching over 10 bases. The CDR3 covers 14 residues. The germline CDR1 and CDR2 sequences are ENHRY and SYGVKD. V dropped 9 bases and J dropped 7; count of bases not matched to a gene: 12. The CDR3 sequence: CAIQAGTGDGEQYF. Here the CDR3 DNA reads TGTGCCATTCAAGCCGGGACAGGGGATGGGGAGCAGTACTTC.

The gene calls are TRBV4-2 and TRBJ2-2; the match to TRBD2 covers 12 bases. The length of the CDR3 is 18 residues. Germline assignment: CDR1 LGHNA and CDR2 YNFKEQ. Germline trimming cut 3 bases from V and 5 bases from J; bases unmatched to any gene: 10. The CDR3 sequence is CASSHRLAGEGGTGELFF. CDR3 sequence (DNA): TGTGCCAGCAGCCACAGACTAGCGGGAGAGGGGGGGACCGGGGAGCTGTTTTTT.

J is TRBJ2-1 and V is TRBV5-1, with TRBD2 identical over 8 bases. The CDR3 contains 17 residues. Germline V lookup: CDR1 SGHRS, CDR2 YFSETQ. The junction had 15 bases not matched to a gene; V was cut back by 4 bases and J by 6 bases. CDR3: CASSLGEAGVGLNEQFF. The CDR3, as DNA: TGCGCCAGCAGCCTGGGGGAAGCGGGAGTCGGTCTCAATGAGCAGTTCTTC.

In this sample, this clone is medium-sized (0.01 to 0.1%). J is TRBJ2-3 and V is TRBV14; D assignment may be TRBD1 or TRBD2 (5 bases each). The V and J ends lost 1 base and 2 bases respectively, with 16 bases between them. In germline, CDR1 is SGHDN, CDR2 FVKESK. This CDR3 region has 17 residues. The DNA of the CDR3 is TGTGCCAGCAGCCAAGTCTCCAGCTCCGGGGCCACAGATACGCAGTATTTT. This translates into CASSQVSSSGATDTQYF.

The chain links TRBV7-9 to TRBJ2-1, with a possible D match to TRBD2 (5 bases). The CDR3 extends over 13 amino acids. Germline values: CDR1 SEHNR, CDR2 FQNEAQ (reference sequence). V was clipped by 2 bases and J by 8 bases, with 10 bases between them. CDR3 DNA: TGTGCCAGCAGCTTAACCGGGATCGATGAGCAGTTCTTC. Translating it yields CASSLTGIDEQFF.